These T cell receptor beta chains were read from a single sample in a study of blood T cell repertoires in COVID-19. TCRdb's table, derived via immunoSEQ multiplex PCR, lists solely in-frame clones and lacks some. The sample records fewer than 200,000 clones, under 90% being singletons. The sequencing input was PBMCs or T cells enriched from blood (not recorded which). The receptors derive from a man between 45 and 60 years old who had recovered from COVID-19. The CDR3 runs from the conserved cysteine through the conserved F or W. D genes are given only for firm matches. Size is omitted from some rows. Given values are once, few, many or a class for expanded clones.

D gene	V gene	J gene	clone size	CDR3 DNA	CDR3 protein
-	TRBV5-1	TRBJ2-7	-	TGCGCCAGCAGCCTGACAGATTCCTTTTACGAGCAGTACTTC	CASSLTDSFYEQYF
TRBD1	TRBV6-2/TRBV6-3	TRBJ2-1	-	TGTGCCAGCAGTTGGACAGGGGCGTACAATGAGCAGTTCTTC	CASSWTGAYNEQFF
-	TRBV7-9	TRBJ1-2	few	TGTGCCAGCAGCTTAGAAGCGTATGGCTACACCTTC	CASSLEAYGYTF
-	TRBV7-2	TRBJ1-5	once	TGTGCCAGCAGCTTGGCTGAGAGGGCCAATCAGCCCCAGCATTTT	CASSLAERANQPQHF
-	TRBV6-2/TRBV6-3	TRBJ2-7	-	TGTGCCAGCAGTCCGGGTCACTACGAGCAGTACTTC	CASSPGHYEQYF
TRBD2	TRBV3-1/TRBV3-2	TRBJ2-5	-	TGTGCCAGCAGGTTACTAGCGGGGGCACAAGAGACCCAGTACTTC	CASRLLAGAQETQYF
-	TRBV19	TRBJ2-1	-	TGTGCCAGTAGTCCCTCGGCGGGCGTTTACAATGAGCAGTTCTTC	CASSPSAGVYNEQFF
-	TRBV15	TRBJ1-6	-	TGTGCCACCAGCAGAGATGGCGGGGGGCCCCTCCACTTT	CATSRDGGGPLHF
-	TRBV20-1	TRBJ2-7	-	TGCAGCGCCGCTAGCGCCTACGAGCAGTACTTC	CSAASAYEQYF
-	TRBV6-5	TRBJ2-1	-	TGTGCCAGCAGTTACTCGCGGGCAGCCTACAATGAGCAGTTCTTC	CASSYSRAAYNEQFF
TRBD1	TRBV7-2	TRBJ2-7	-	TGTGCCAGCAGCTTAGACCGGGACAGAACCTACGAGCAGTACTTC	CASSLDRDRTYEQYF
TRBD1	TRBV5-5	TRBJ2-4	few	TGTGCCAGCAGACCGGGACAGAATTTAATCAAAAACATTCAGTACTTC	CASRPGQNLIKNIQYF
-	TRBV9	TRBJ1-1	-	TGTGCCAGCAGCGTAACGGACATTAACACTGAAGCTTTCTTT	CASSVTDINTEAFF
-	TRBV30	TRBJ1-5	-	TGTGCCTGGAGTGCGGGGGGGGCGGGACAGCCCCAGCATTTT	CAWSAGGAGQPQHF
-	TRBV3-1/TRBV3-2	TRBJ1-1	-	TGTGCCAGCAGCCAAGGGGTATCGGGCACTGAAGCTTTCTTT	CASSQGVSGTEAFF
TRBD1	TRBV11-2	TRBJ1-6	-	TGTGCCAGCAGCACGGGGACAGGGAGTAGTCTCCTCCACTTT	CASSTGTGSSLLHF
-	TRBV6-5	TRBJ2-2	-	TGTGCCAGCAGTTATAGGGGTAACGGGGAGCTGTTTTTT	CASSYRGNGELFF
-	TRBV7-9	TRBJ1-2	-	TGTGCCAGCAGCTTAGCTCAGGGAGGTCGCTACACCTTC	CASSLAQGGRYTF
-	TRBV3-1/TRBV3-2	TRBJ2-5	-	TGTGCCAGCAGCCCCCTAGGAGAGACCCAGTACTTC	CASSPLGETQYF
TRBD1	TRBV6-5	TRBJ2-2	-	TGTGCCAGCCAACGACAGGGGGTCGGCACCGGGGAGCTGTTTTTT	CASQRQGVGTGELFF
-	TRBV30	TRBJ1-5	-	TGTGCCTGGAGTGGGGACCGTGGAGGGAGCAATCAGCCCCAGCATTTT	CAWSGDRGGSNQPQHF
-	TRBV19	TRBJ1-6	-	TGTGCCAGTACCCCGGGACACGGGGTCCCCGCTAATTCACCCCTCCACTTT	CASTPGHGVPANSPLHF
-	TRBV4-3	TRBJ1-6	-	TGCGCCAGCAGCCAAGGGACAGAGGTTAATTCACCCCTCCACTTT	CASSQGTEVNSPLHF
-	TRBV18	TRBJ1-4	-	TGTGCCAGCTCACCACAGGGGATGAACGAAAAACTGTTTTTT	CASSPQGMNEKLFF
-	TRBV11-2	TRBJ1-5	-	TGTGCCAGCAGCTTAGAAGGACAGCCAAATCAGCCCCAGCATTTT	CASSLEGQPNQPQHF
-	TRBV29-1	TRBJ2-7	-	TGCAGCGTTTTTGCGGGATACGAGCAGTACTTC	CSVFAGYEQYF
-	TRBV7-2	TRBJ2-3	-	TGTGCCAGCAGCTCCGAACTCACAGATACGCAGTATTTT	CASSSELTDTQYF
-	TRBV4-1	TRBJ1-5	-	TGCGCCAGCAGCCAAGAAGAAGGCGGGGGACAGCCCCAGCATTTT	CASSQEEGGGQPQHF
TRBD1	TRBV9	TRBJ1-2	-	TGTGCCAGCAGCGTAACAACAGGGGATCTAAATGGCTACACCTTC	CASSVTTGDLNGYTF
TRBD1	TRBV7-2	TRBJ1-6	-	TGTGCCAGCAGTACCGCCGGGACAGGGGGGGTCTCACCCCTCCACTTT	CASSTAGTGGVSPLHF
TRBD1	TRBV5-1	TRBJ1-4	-	TGCGCCAGCAGCCCCGACAGGGCAGGGACTAATGAAAAACTGTTTTTT	CASSPDRAGTNEKLFF
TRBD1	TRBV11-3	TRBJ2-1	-	TGTGCCAGCAGCTCCCCATCGTCAGGGGGCTCCTACAATGAGCAGTTCTTC	CASSSPSSGGSYNEQFF
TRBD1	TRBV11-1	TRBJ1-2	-	TGTGCCAGCAGCTTACCAGGGGGCGGTAAGGATGGCTACACCTTC	CASSLPGGGKDGYTF
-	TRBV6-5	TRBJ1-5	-	TGTGCCAGCAAAACACACAATCAGCCCCAGCATTTT	CASKTHNQPQHF
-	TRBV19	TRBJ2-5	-	TGTGCCAGTAGTCAAAACTCAGAGACCCAGTACTTC	CASSQNSETQYF
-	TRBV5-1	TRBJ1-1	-	TGCGCCAGCAGCTTGGTGGCGGAAAGAGGCACTGAAGCTTTCTTT	CASSLVAERGTEAFF
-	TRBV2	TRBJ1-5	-	TGTGCCAGCAAAGGGCTTGGCAGGGTCAATCAGCCCCAGCATTTT	CASKGLGRVNQPQHF
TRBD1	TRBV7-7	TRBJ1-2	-	TGTGCTAGCAGCTCCACTGACAGGGAGGTGGACTATGGCTACACCTTC	CASSSTDREVDYGYTF
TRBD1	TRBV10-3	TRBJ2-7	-	TGTGCCATCAGTAAGGGACAGCCCCCCTACGAGCAGTACTTC	CAISKGQPPYEQYF
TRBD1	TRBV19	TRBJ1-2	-	TGTGCCAGTAGTACCTTAGGACAGGGTAGGGGCTACACCTTC	CASSTLGQGRGYTF
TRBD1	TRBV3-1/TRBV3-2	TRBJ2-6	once	TGTGCCAGCAGCCAAGTGCGACAGGGGAAGCAGTCTGGGGCCAACGTCCTGACTTTC	CASSQVRQGKQSGANVLTF
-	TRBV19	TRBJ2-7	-	TGTGCCAGTGCGACAGTTAGGGGCTACGAGCAGTACTTC	CASATVRGYEQYF
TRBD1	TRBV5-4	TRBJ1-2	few	TGTGCCAGCAGTATACAGGGGACCCACTATGGCTACACCTTC	CASSIQGTHYGYTF
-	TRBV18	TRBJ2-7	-	TGTGCCAGCTCTCAAATTAACAGGGTGGCTGAAGAGCAGTACTTC	CASSQINRVAEEQYF
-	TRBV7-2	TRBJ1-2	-	TGTGCCAGCAAGAGGGACACGCAATTCTATGGCTACACCTTC	CASKRDTQFYGYTF
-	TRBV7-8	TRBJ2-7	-	TGTGCCAGCAGCTTAGCGGACAATTCCGAGCAGTACTTC	CASSLADNSEQYF
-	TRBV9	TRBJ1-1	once	TGTGCCAGCAGCGTAGGGGGAAGGGGTACGAACACTGAAGCTTTCTTT	CASSVGGRGTNTEAFF
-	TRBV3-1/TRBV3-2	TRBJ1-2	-	TGTGCCAGCAGCCAAGCCGACTATGGCTACACCTTC	CASSQADYGYTF
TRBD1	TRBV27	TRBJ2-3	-	TGTGCCAGCAGTTCCTGGACAGGGCAAGGCACAGATACGCAGTATTTT	CASSSWTGQGTDTQYF
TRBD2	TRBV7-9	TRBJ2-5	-	TGTGCCAGCAGCTTAGCGGGACTAGCGGGTAATCGAGAGACCCAGTACTTC	CASSLAGLAGNRETQYF
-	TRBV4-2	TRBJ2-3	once	TGTGCCAGCAGCCAAGAGTTCCGGGTGAACACAGATACGCAGTATTTT	CASSQEFRVNTDTQYF
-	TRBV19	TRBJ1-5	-	TGTGCCAGTAGTTTGACGGGGTTCGGGCCCCAGCATTTT	CASSLTGFGPQHF
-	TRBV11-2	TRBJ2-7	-	TGTGCCAGCAGCGGTCGGGGCGGACTATTCGAGCAGTACTTC	CASSGRGGLFEQYF
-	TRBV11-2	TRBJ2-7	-	TGTGCCAGCAGCTTAGATCGCGGGACCAGGACCTCCTACGAGCAGTACTTC	CASSLDRGTRTSYEQYF
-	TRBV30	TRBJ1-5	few	TGTGCCTGGAGTGTGAGGAATCAGCCCCAGCATTTT	CAWSVRNQPQHF
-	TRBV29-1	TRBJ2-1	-	TGCAGCTTTCCCCCACGGGGCGGGGGCTACAGTGAGCAGTTCTTC	CSFPPRGGGYSEQFF
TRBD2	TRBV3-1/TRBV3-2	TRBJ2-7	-	TGTGCCAGCAGCCAAGATTGGCTAGCGGGGGTTCCCTACGAGCAGTACTTC	CASSQDWLAGVPYEQYF
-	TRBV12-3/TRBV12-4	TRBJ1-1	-	TGTGCCAGCACCTTGGGAGGGGATGAAGCTTTCTTT	CASTLGGDEAFF
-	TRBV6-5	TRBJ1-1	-	TGTGCCAGCAGGGGAGGAAGATACAACACTGAAGCTTTCTTT	CASRGGRYNTEAFF